These T cell receptor beta chains were read from a single sample in a study of T cells after somatic rescue of genetic block. Clones were sequenced by immunoSEQ multiplex PCR, and TCRdb holds only the in-frame ones, with some missing. Of over 10,000 clones listed, roughly 73% are singletons. Sequencing was carried out using peripheral blood mononuclear cells (PBMCs). These receptors were collected from a boy aged 5-17 years. Each CDR3 is given with its conserved first and last residue. The D gene is left open where the match is weak. Not every row has a clone size; where given, it reads once, few, many or a size class.

TRBV29-1	-	TRBJ2-7	-	CSVTGAGASYEQYF	TGCAGCGTTACAGGGGCGGGGGCCTCCTACGAGCAGTACTTC
TRBV6-5	TRBD2	TRBJ2-3	-	CASSYRTSGSPLTQYF	TGTGCCAGCAGTTACCGGACTAGCGGGAGTCCTCTCACGCAGTATTTT
TRBV2	-	TRBJ1-1	-	CASSAVRGWVLATEAFF	TGTGCCAGCAGTGCTGTCAGGGGTTGGGTTTTGGCCACTGAAGCTTTCTTT
TRBV28	-	TRBJ1-3	-	CATWGGSGNTIYF	TGTGCCACTTGGGGGGGCTCTGGAAACACCATATATTTT
TRBV10-3	TRBD2	TRBJ2-7	-	CAISKGLAGSYEQYF	TGTGCCATCAGTAAAGGACTAGCGGGGTCCTACGAGCAGTACTTC
TRBV28	TRBD2	TRBJ2-3	-	CASSSSGEPFGTDTQYF	TGTGCCAGCAGTTCTAGCGGTGAGCCGTTCGGCACAGATACGCAGTATTTT
TRBV30	-	TRBJ1-1	-	CAWRNRVGNTEAFF	TGTGCCTGGAGGAACAGGGTGGGGAACACTGAAGCTTTCTTT
TRBV5-8	TRBD1	TRBJ2-7	-	CASSLGTGRYEQYF	TGTGCCAGCAGCTTGGGGACAGGGCGCTACGAGCAGTACTTC
TRBV4-1	-	TRBJ1-1	-	CASSHPTGIEAFF	TGCGCCAGCAGCCACCCCACGGGAATTGAAGCTTTCTTT
TRBV6-6	-	TRBJ1-2	once	CASRHAAAGENYGYTF	TGTGCCAGCAGACACGCCGCGGCAGGGGAGAACTATGGCTACACCTTC
TRBV25-1	-	TRBJ1-6	-	CASVGRTYNSPLHF	TGTGCCAGCGTCGGGAGGACCTATAATTCACCCCTCCACTTT
TRBV2	TRBD2	TRBJ2-3	-	CATSSPTSGGNTDTQYF	TGTGCCACATCATCCCCTACTAGCGGGGGGAACACAGATACGCAGTATTTT
TRBV5-1	-	TRBJ2-7	-	CASSLLEAYEQYF	TGCGCCAGCAGCTTGTTGGAGGCCTACGAGCAGTACTTC
TRBV9	-	TRBJ1-4	-	CASSGGGFNEKLFF	TGTGCCAGCAGCGGAGGAGGATTTAATGAAAAACTGTTTTTT
TRBV29-1	-	TRBJ2-4	-	CSVKTGYTKNIQYF	TGCAGCGTAAAAACGGGGTATACCAAAAACATTCAGTACTTC
TRBV18	-	TRBJ2-7	-	CASSPPGYEQYF	TGTGCCAGCTCACCACCGGGCTACGAGCAGTACTTC
TRBV10-3	-	TRBJ2-7	-	CAISESPRGSYEQYF	TGTGCCATCAGTGAGTCTCCCAGGGGCTCCTACGAGCAGTACTTC
TRBV7-6	-	TRBJ2-7	few	CASSLRVLGNEQYF	TGTGCCAGCAGCTTGCGGGTGCTGGGGAACGAGCAGTACTTC
TRBV7-3	-	TRBJ2-1	-	CASSFRLAYEQFF	TGTGCCAGCAGCTTCAGGCTAGCCTATGAGCAGTTCTTC
TRBV5-1	TRBD1	TRBJ2-5	-	CASSLGDRVETQYF	TGCGCCAGCAGCTTGGGGGACAGGGTGGAGACCCAGTACTTC
TRBV13	TRBD1	TRBJ2-7	-	CASSLAEGQAYEQYF	TGTGCCAGCAGCTTAGCCGAAGGACAGGCCTACGAGCAGTACTTC
TRBV5-1	TRBD1	TRBJ2-7	-	CASSLTGTATYEQYF	TGCGCCAGCAGCTTAACCGGGACAGCGACCTACGAGCAGTACTTC
TRBV15	-	TRBJ2-3	-	CATSRDPGKDTQYF	TGTGCCACCAGCAGAGATCCAGGGAAGGATACGCAGTATTTT
TRBV11-1	-	TRBJ2-3	-	CASSLAMGIDTQYF	TGTGCCAGCAGCTTAGCGATGGGGATAGATACGCAGTATTTT
TRBV18	TRBD1	TRBJ1-2	few	CASSLHTGDYGYTF	TGTGCCAGCTCCCTTCATACAGGGGACTATGGCTACACCTTC
TRBV28	-	TRBJ1-3	-	CASSFPSGSSGNTIYF	TGTGCCAGCAGTTTCCCCTCGGGGTCTTCTGGAAACACCATATATTTT
TRBV10-3	-	TRBJ1-5	-	CAISDPGNQPQHF	TGTGCCATCAGTGACCCAGGGAATCAGCCCCAGCATTTT
TRBV4-1	TRBD2	TRBJ2-5	-	CASSQDTRGGQETQYF	TGCGCCAGCAGCCAAGATACGCGGGGGGGCCAGGAGACCCAGTACTTC
TRBV6-1	TRBD1	TRBJ2-7	-	CASSERTGRSYEQYF	TGTGCCAGCAGTGAAAGGACAGGGCGGTCCTACGAGCAGTACTTC
TRBV28	-	TRBJ2-4	-	CASARGALKNIQYF	TGTGCCAGTGCCCGCGGGGCACTTAAAAACATTCAGTACTTC
TRBV11-1	-	TRBJ2-3	-	CASSLRLGSTDTQYF	TGTGCCAGCAGCTTAAGACTAGGAAGTACAGATACGCAGTATTTT
TRBV5-5	TRBD1	TRBJ1-3	-	CASSLGVATGGGNTIYF	TGTGCCAGCAGCTTGGGCGTCGCGACAGGGGGAGGAAACACCATATATTTT
TRBV28	-	TRBJ2-7	-	CASSLIPGEQYF	TGTGCCAGCAGTTTAATCCCGGGCGAGCAGTACTTC
TRBV5-4	TRBD1	TRBJ2-7	few	CASSQGQGVYEQYF	TGTGCCAGCAGCCAGGGACAGGGGGTCTACGAGCAGTACTTC
TRBV5-1	-	TRBJ2-5	-	CASSFLGETQYF	TGCGCCAGCAGCTTTTTAGGGGAGACCCAGTACTTC
TRBV7-6	TRBD1	TRBJ2-7	-	CASSLRPGQTYEQYF	TGTGCCAGCAGCTTAAGACCGGGACAGACCTACGAGCAGTACTTC
TRBV5-1	TRBD1	TRBJ1-2	once	CASSAWDRSDGYTF	TGCGCCAGCAGCGCCTGGGACAGGAGCGATGGCTACACCTTC
TRBV28	TRBD2	TRBJ2-3	-	CASKTGGRVDTQYF	TGTGCCAGCAAAACGGGAGGGAGGGTAGATACGCAGTATTTT
TRBV28	-	TRBJ1-6	-	CASSPNEVYNSPLHF	TGTGCCAGCAGTCCAAATGAAGTATATAATTCACCCCTCCACTTT
TRBV18	TRBD2	TRBJ2-7	-	CASSQGGTSGLYEQYF	TGTGCCAGCTCACAGGGAGGGACTAGCGGACTCTACGAGCAGTACTTC
TRBV11-3	-	TRBJ2-2	-	CASSLGTANRELFF	TGTGCCAGCAGCTTAGGGACAGCCAACCGGGAGCTGTTTTTT
TRBV11-2	TRBD1	TRBJ2-7	large	CASRIGGTASYEQYF	TGTGCCAGCAGGATAGGTGGGACAGCCTCCTACGAGCAGTACTTC
TRBV4-1	-	TRBJ1-2	-	CASSQGYGGVYGYTF	TGCGCCAGCAGCCAAGGTTATGGAGGGGTCTATGGCTACACCTTC
TRBV6-5	TRBD2	TRBJ2-4	-	CASSPSGSFKNIQYF	TGTGCCAGCAGTCCTAGCGGGAGCTTCAAAAACATTCAGTACTTC
TRBV27	TRBD2	TRBJ2-1	-	CASSLRLAGGINEQFF	TGTGCCAGCAGTCTCCGACTAGCGGGAGGGATTAATGAGCAGTTCTTC
TRBV18	TRBD1	TRBJ1-2	-	CASSPQVRGQGHNYGYTF	TGTGCCAGCTCACCACAGGTCCGAGGACAGGGGCACAACTATGGCTACACCTTC
TRBV6-5	-	TRBJ1-5	-	CASSLGGGSNQPQHF	TGTGCCAGCAGTTTGGGCGGGGGGAGCAATCAGCCCCAGCATTTT
TRBV10-1	-	TRBJ2-7	-	CASSEIGTRSGEQYF	TGCGCCAGCAGTGAGATTGGGACACGATCCGGTGAGCAGTACTTC
TRBV28	TRBD1	TRBJ2-1	once	CASRPNRGSSYNEQFF	TGTGCCAGCAGGCCTAACAGGGGGTCCTCCTACAATGAGCAGTTCTTC
TRBV5-5	-	TRBJ1-1	-	CASSLTGNTEAFF	TGTGCCAGCAGCTTAACAGGTAACACTGAAGCTTTCTTT
TRBV6-5	-	TRBJ2-1	-	CAARGYNEQFF	TGTGCCGCTCGAGGGTACAATGAGCAGTTCTTC
TRBV19	TRBD1	TRBJ2-3	-	CASSPWTGSTDTQYF	TGTGCCAGTAGTCCCTGGACAGGGAGCACAGATACGCAGTATTTT
TRBV6-6	-	TRBJ2-1	-	CASSVSGTGGNEQFF	TGTGCCAGCAGTGTTAGCGGGACAGGAGGCAATGAGCAGTTCTTC
TRBV9	-	TRBJ2-7	-	CASHATPRTEDLSYEQYF	TGTGCCAGCCACGCCACACCCCGGACAGAGGACCTCTCCTACGAGCAGTACTTC
TRBV30	-	TRBJ1-2	large	CAWKKSYGYTF	TGTGCCTGGAAGAAAAGCTATGGCTACACCTTC
TRBV5-8	TRBD2	TRBJ2-7	once	CASSLGLAGGNEQYF	TGTGCCAGCAGCTTGGGACTAGCGGGAGGAAACGAGCAGTACTTC
TRBV10-3	-	TRBJ2-7	-	CASRGGGGYEQYF	TGTGCCAGCAGGGGGGGAGGTGGCTACGAGCAGTACTTC